This is a list of T cell receptor beta chains from one sample in a study of monozygotic twins with inflammatory bowel disease. Each CDR3 protein gets one entry in TCRdb, which reprocessed the 5' RACE reads and gives no DNA. The listing records more than 300,000 distinct CDR3 sequences. The sample taken for sequencing was blood. The receptors were sampled from a human donor with ulcerative colitis or Crohn's disease, or a healthy co-twin of an affected twin (not recorded which). CDR3s include the opening cysteine and the closing phenylalanine or tryptophan.

v_gene	j_gene	len	CDR3aa
TRBV19	TRBJ1-1	13	CASSRRGITEAFF
TRBV29-1	TRBJ2-4	12	CSVDLGENIQYF
TRBV29-1	TRBJ2-7	14	CSVEDEDRYYEQYF
TRBV7-9	TRBJ2-3	16	CASSLEGPRRTDTQYF
TRBV15	TRBJ2-5	15	CATSRDRTDQETQYF
TRBV4-2	TRBJ1-2	15	CASSQDSALYYGYTF
TRBV4-2	TRBJ2-7	13	CASSQDGIYEQYF
TRBV27	TRBJ2-1	15	CASSGTSGARNEQFF
TRBV2	TRBJ2-2	14	CASHGERYTGELFF
TRBV7-2	TRBJ2-5	15	CASSLGGGQGETQYF
TRBV7-9	TRBJ2-5	14	CASSDRDFLITQYF
TRBV20-1	TRBJ2-7	12	CSAREGARVSGF
TRBV5-1	TRBJ2-7	16	CASSPANPGTHRGQYF
TRBV7-2	TRBJ2-1	16	CASSSSGGPSYNEQFF
TRBV5-1	TRBJ2-7	16	CASSLVRVSSSYEQYF
TRBV5-6	TRBJ1-1	15	CASSLVRDRDTEAFF
TRBV19	TRBJ1-5	15	CASRTGRQGNQPQHF
TRBV10-3	TRBJ1-1	15	CAISGRPGGNTEAFF
TRBV7-3	TRBJ2-6	17	CASSSTGRNSGANVLTF
TRBV6-2/TRBV6-3	TRBJ2-7	14	CASSYSDSTYEQYF
TRBV20-1	TRBJ2-7	16	CSARAPTSGDFYEQYF
TRBV7-3	TRBJ2-3	16	CASSRTSGRRTDTQYF
TRBV4-2	TRBJ2-2	15	CASSQEAENTGELFF
TRBV20-1	TRBJ1-2	13	CSAGSPPGYGYTF
TRBV27	TRBJ1-4	14	CASSLEWTNEKLFF
TRBV13	TRBJ1-1	14	CASSPTAGITEAFF
TRBV4-1	TRBJ1-2	15	CASSQETGDIYGYTF
TRBV7-2	TRBJ1-5	13	CASSLAAGQPQHF
TRBV18	TRBJ2-2	18	CASSPHQIGMLNTGELFF
TRBV29-1	TRBJ2-2	14	CSAKSGQNTGELFF
TRBV29-1	TRBJ2-5	18	CSASQGEYGLAGPETQYF
TRBV4-3	TRBJ2-2	16	CASSQIDRRDTGELFF
TRBV5-1	TRBJ2-7	16	CASSLVPGLSSYEQYF
TRBV7-8	TRBJ1-1	13	CASSPGFNTEAFF
TRBV2	TRBJ2-7	15	CASSEVGRGHYEQYF
TRBV12-3/TRBV12-4	TRBJ2-3	18	CASSQAVPGTGGTDTQYF
TRBV7-9	TRBJ1-4	14	CASSLGQPNEKLFF
TRBV6-1	TRBJ2-3	15	CASRSTGYRTDTQYF
TRBV28	TRBJ2-2	14	CASSLGQVTGELFF
TRBV30	TRBJ2-7	14	CAWRDPGNSYEQYF
TRBV20-1	TRBJ1-4	16	CSARDPRAGGNEKLFF
TRBV6-5	TRBJ2-5	15	CASSYEGTAQETQYF
TRBV6-1	TRBJ2-5	14	CASTSPRGLPAQYF
TRBV12-5	TRBJ2-1	15	CASGLGQGTYNEQFF
TRBV20-1	TRBJ2-7	13	CSAWDRETYEQYF
TRBV20-1	TRBJ2-7	14	CSAVPPAGGYEQYF
TRBV27	TRBJ2-5	15	CASRLNFGGLETQYF
TRBV6-2/TRBV6-3	TRBJ1-6	14	CASTLQDFNSPLHF
TRBV6-5	TRBJ2-2	15	CASSTAFLGTGELFF
TRBV7-2	TRBJ2-7	17	CASSLAPRGGVVHEQYF
TRBV7-9	TRBJ2-7	14	CASSLAVTQGEQYF